This entry features one T cell receptor beta chain sequence. This sample is drawn from a study of blood T cell repertoires in COVID-19. Assay used: immunoSEQ multiplex PCR; TCRdb lists only in-frame clones, some missing. The data contain some 150,000 clones, around 84% of them seen just once; the ten biggest clones take up roughly 15%. Study members were between about 18 and 95 years old and lived in 24 US regions. Clinical history as reported by participants underpinned cohort assignment. Two negative PCRs, clearance, or symptom resolution had been documented for recovered Cohort 3 donors. The sample comprised PBMCs or T cells enriched from blood (not recorded which). The receptor comes from a man over 45 who had recovered from COVID-19.

In DNA, the CDR3 is TGTGCCAGCAGCCCGGTTCAGGGAGGCACCGGGGAGCTGTTTTTT. Translated, it gives CASSPVQGGTGELFF. This chain uses TRBV3-1 (or the pseudogene TRBV3-2) with TRBJ2-2; the D gene is possibly TRBD2 (6 bases). CDR1 LGHDT and CDR2 YNNKEL come from the germline V gene (reference sequence). V was cut by 4 bases and J by 4 bases, with 13 bases left in between. This CDR3 is built from 15 residues.